A selection of T cell receptor beta chains follows, all from one sample in a study of glioma-infiltrating T cells. TCRdb re-derived calls from the multiplex PCR reads in MiXCR, one entry per CDR3 protein. This table holds 300,000 to 450,000 distinct CDR3 sequences, about two fifths found once. Material for sequencing was glioma tissue, nonneoplastic brain tissue, or PBMCs (not recorded which). Source of these receptors: a human donor with low-grade glioma or glioblastoma, undergoing nonglioma brain surgery, or in good health (not recorded which). Both conserved end residues are trimmed from each CDR3. The order of the fields is J gene, D gene, V gene, CDR3 protein. The D gene is left open where the match is weak.

>TRBJ1-6|TRBD1|TRBV4-1
ASSQGGQGNSPLH
>TRBJ2-2|.|TRBV7-2
ASSLTITPTYLNTGELF
>TRBJ2-1|.|TRBV27
ASSPGLRGNEQF
>TRBJ2-3|TRBD2|TRBV6-2/TRBV6-3
ASSYGPSGDRDTQY
>TRBJ1-2|TRBD1|TRBV28
ASSSRDRGSYGYT
>TRBJ2-7|TRBD2|TRBV29-1
SVGGLAGEQY
>TRBJ2-7|.|TRBV11-3
ASSPDSISYEQY
>TRBJ2-5|TRBD1|TRBV7-3
ASSLSGGAQTQY
>TRBJ2-3|.|TRBV6-2/TRBV6-3
ASSYPRVVPLTDTDTQY
>TRBJ2-1|TRBD1|TRBV28
ASSLTGGYNEQF
>TRBJ2-3|.|TRBV20-1
STRALGTDTQY
>TRBJ1-2|.|TRBV28
ASSPSGRVYGYT
>TRBJ1-1|.|TRBV28
ASSLNSWGTEAF
>TRBJ1-3|TRBD1|TRBV28
ASRRTGAGNTIY
>TRBJ1-2|TRBD1|TRBV7-6
ASSRQGRDGYT
>TRBJ1-1|.|TRBV19
ASRVVRLDNTEAF
>TRBJ2-7|TRBD1|TRBV7-2
ASSAPGTGTYEQY
>TRBJ2-3|TRBD1|TRBV15
ATSRGQGSTDTQY
>TRBJ1-5|.|TRBV28
ASSLFGLLNQPQH
>TRBJ2-3|.|TRBV4-2
ARSQSHGGTDTQY
>TRBJ2-7|TRBD2|TRBV5-4
ASSEEPSGPNTHEQY
>TRBJ1-5|.|TRBV20-1
SARIIKGVRHQPQH
>TRBJ2-1|.|TRBV12-3/TRBV12-4
ASSRALGIEQF
>TRBJ1-2|TRBD1|TRBV6-5
ASSLGQGANGYT
>TRBJ2-7|TRBD2|TRBV7-2
ASSSLRRSGSTSYEQY
>TRBJ2-3|.|TRBV6-2/TRBV6-3
ASSPRGRSTDTQY
>TRBJ2-1|.|TRBV6-1
ASSPDSISSYNEQF
>TRBJ1-2|.|TRBV6-1
ASSRSGNGYT
>TRBJ1-1|.|TRBV28
ASSPPGESDTEVF
>TRBJ2-3|TRBD2|TRBV7-2
ASSLLMGRADTQY
>TRBJ2-3|TRBD2|TRBV12-3/TRBV12-4
ASSSERDLSTDTQY
>TRBJ2-1|TRBD2|TRBV19
ASRKLAGVRYNEQF
>TRBJ1-4|TRBD1|TRBV27
ASSPGTGDGEKLF
>TRBJ2-1|.|TRBV7-3
ASSPQGSLTNEQF
>TRBJ2-3|TRBD2|TRBV2
ASSDHPSGTSTDTQY
>TRBJ2-1|TRBD1|TRBV7-2
ASSLEGQGGEQF
>TRBJ2-1|TRBD2|TRBV10-3
AIRPGLSYNEQF
>TRBJ2-3|.|TRBV6-2/TRBV6-3
ASSYMGPDTQY
>TRBJ1-2|.|TRBV10-3
AISESGLEGADGYT
>TRBJ2-5|.|TRBV20-1
SASAGRLAETQY
>TRBJ2-2|.|TRBV10-3
AISESVLRAHAGELF
>TRBJ1-1|.|TRBV7-6
ASSLGIGLSTKAF
>TRBJ2-7|TRBD1|TRBV27
ASSLSATGAYEQY
>TRBJ2-1|TRBD2|TRBV6-2/TRBV6-3
ASSSSGRAGNEQF
>TRBJ1-5|.|TRBV28
ASSPRPGDNTQPQH
>TRBJ1-4|.|TRBV11-2
ASSLWREKLF
>TRBJ2-2|.|TRBV7-2
ASSPDPRPGELF
>TRBJ1-5|.|TRBV20-1
SARGGVVAQH
>TRBJ2-7|TRBD1|TRBV6-2/TRBV6-3
ASSGQGPNNEKY
>TRBJ2-7|.|TRBV28
ASSLWAASYEQY
>TRBJ2-1|TRBD2|TRBV3-1
ASSQDPTSGAYNEQF
>TRBJ2-7|.|TRBV6-5
ASSYVLEGVDEQY
>TRBJ2-5|.|TRBV7-2
ASSRSGVQETQY
>TRBJ2-7|.|TRBV4-2
ASKSSSGSSYEQY
>TRBJ1-3|TRBD1|TRBV6-6
ASSYTQGAGNTIY
>TRBJ2-5|TRBD2|TRBV27
ASSSQTSGAGGSQY